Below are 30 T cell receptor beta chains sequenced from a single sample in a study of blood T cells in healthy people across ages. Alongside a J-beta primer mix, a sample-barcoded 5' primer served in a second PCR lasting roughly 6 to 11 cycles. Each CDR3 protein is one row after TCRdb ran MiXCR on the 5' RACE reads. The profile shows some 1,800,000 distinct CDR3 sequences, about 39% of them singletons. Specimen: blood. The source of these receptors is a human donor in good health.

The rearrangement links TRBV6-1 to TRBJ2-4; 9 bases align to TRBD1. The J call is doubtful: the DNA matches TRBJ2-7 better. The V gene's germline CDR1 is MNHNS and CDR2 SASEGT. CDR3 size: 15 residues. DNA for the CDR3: TGTGCCAGCAGTGAAAGGGGACAGGGATGGTACGAGCAGTACTTC. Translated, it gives CASSERGQGWYEQYF.

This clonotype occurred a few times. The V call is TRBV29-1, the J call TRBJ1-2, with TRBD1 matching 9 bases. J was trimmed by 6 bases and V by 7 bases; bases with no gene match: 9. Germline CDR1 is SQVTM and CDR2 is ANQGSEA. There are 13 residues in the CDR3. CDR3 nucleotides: TGCAGCGGGGGACAGGGCGGTTCGGATGGCTACACCTTC. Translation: CSGGQGGSDGYTF. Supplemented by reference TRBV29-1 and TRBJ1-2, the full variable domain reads SAVISQKPSRDICQRGTSLTIQCQVDSQVTMMFWYRQQPGQSLTLIATANQGSEATYESGFVIDKFPISRPNLTFSTLTVSNMSPEDSSIYLCSGGQGGSDGYTFGSGTRLTVV.

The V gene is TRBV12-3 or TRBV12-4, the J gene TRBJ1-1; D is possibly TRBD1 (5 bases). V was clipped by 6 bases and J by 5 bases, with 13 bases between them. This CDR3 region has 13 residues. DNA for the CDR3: TGTGCCAGCAGCAAGGGTCGGGGGACTGAAGCTTTCTTT. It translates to CASSKGRGTEAFF.

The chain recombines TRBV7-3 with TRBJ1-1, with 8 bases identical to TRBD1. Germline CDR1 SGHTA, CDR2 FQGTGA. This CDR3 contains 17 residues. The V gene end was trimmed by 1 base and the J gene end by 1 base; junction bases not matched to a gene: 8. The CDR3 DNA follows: TGTGCCAGCAGCTTAAGACAGGGGAGGACCCAGAACACTGAAGCTTTCTTT. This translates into CASSLRQGRTQNTEAFF.

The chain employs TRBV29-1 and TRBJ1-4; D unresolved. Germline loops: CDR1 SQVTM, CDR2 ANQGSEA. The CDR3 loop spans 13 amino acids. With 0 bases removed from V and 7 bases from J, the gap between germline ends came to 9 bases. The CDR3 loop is CSVEEGSREKLFF. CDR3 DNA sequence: TGCAGCGTTGAAGAAGGGAGTCGTGAAAAACTGTTTTTT. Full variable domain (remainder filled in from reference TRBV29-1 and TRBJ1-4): SAVISQKPSRDICQRGTSLTIQCQVDSQVTMMFWYRQQPGQSLTLIATANQGSEATYESGFVIDKFPISRPNLTFSTLTVSNMSPEDSSIYLCSVEEGSREKLFFGSGTQLSVL.

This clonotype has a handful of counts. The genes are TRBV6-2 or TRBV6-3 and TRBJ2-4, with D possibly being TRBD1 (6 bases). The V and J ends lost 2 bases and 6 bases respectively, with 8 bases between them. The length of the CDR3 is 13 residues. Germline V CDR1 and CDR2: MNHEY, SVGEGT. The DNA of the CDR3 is TGTGCCAGCAGTTACGGGGGCGGAAACATTCAGTACTTC. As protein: CASSYGGGNIQYF.

CDR3 residues: CASSLELAVAGEQFF. CDR3 bases: TGTGCCAGCAGCTTAGAGTTGGCGGTAGCGGGGGAGCAGTTCTTC. The chain joins TRBV7-2 to TRBJ2-1; TRBD2 aligns across 8 bases. The V gene's germline CDR1 is SGHTA and CDR2 FQGNSA. The CDR3 is 15 amino acids. The junction had 9 bases not matched to a gene; V was cut back by 1 base and J by 10 bases.

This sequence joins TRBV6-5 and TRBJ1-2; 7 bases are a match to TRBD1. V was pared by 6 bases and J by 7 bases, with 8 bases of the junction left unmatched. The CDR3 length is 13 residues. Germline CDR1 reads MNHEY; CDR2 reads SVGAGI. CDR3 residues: CASSSTGERGYTF. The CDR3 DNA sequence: TGTGCCAGCAGCTCTACAGGGGAACGTGGCTACACCTTC.

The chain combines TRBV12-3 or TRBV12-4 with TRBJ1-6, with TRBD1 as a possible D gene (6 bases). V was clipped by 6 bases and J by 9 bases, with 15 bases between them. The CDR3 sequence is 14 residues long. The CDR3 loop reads CASRPTGVGSPLHF. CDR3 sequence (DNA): TGTGCCAGCAGACCGACAGGAGTCGGTTCACCCCTCCACTTT.

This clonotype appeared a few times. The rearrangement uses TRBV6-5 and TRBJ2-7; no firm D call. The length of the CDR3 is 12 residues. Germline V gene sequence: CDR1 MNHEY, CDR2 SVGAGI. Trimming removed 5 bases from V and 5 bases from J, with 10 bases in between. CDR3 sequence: CASSRWQDEQYF. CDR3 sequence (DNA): TGTGCCAGCAGTCGCTGGCAGGACGAGCAGTACTTC.

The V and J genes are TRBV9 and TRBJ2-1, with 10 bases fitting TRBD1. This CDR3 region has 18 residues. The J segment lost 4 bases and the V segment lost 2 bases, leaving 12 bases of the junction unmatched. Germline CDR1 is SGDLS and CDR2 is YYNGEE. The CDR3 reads CASSVDSGTGDLYNEQFF. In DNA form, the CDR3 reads TGTGCCAGCAGCGTCGACTCCGGGACAGGGGATTTATACAATGAGCAGTTCTTC.

The CDR3 region is CASSPSGTPHWNEQFF. For the CDR3, the DNA is TGTGCCAGCAGCCCCTCCGGGACACCACACTGGAATGAGCAGTTCTTC. The chain uses TRBV12-3 or TRBV12-4 and TRBJ2-1, with a weak D call TRBD1 (6 bases). V gave up 6 bases and J gave up 7 bases, with 22 bases separating them. This CDR3 has 16 amino acids.

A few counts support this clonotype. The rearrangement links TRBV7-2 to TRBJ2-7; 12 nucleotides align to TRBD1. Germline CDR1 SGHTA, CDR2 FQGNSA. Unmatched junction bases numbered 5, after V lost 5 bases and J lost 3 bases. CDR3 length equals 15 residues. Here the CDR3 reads CASSRDRGPYYEQYF. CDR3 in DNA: TGTGCCAGCAGCCGGGACAGGGGGCCGTACTACGAGCAGTACTTC.

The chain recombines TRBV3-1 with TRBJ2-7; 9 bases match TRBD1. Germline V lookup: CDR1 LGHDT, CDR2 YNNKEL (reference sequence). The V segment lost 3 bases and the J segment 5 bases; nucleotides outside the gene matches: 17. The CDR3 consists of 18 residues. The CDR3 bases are TGTGCCAGCAGCCATATGAGGAATGGGGGACAGGGTCCCAACGAGCAGTACTTC. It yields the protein CASSHMRNGGQGPNEQYF.

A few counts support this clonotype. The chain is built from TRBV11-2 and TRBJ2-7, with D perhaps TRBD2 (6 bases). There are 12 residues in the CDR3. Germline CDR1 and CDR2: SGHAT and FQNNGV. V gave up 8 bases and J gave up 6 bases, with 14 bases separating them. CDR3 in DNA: TGTGCCAGCGCAGACGGGGGTGGCGAGCAGTACTTC. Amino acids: CASADGGGEQYF.

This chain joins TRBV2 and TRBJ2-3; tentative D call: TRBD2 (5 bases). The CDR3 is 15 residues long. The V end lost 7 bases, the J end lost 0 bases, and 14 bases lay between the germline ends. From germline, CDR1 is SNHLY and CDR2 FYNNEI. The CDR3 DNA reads TGTGCCAGCATGCCCCGGGAAGGAAGCACAGATACGCAGTATTTT. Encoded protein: CASMPREGSTDTQYF. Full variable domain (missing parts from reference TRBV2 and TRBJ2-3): EPEVTQTPSHQVTQMGQEVILRCVPISNHLYFYWYRQILGQKVEFLVSFYNNEISEKSEIFDDQFSVERPDGSNFTLKIRSTKLEDSAMYFCASMPREGSTDTQYFGPGTRLTVL.

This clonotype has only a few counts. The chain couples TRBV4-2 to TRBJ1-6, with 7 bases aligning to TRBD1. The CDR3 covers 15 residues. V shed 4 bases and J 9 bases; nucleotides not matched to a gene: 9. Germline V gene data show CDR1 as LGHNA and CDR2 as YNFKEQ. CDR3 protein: CASSPPQRGLSPLHF. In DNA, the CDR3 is TGTGCCAGCAGCCCCCCTCAGAGGGGGCTTTCACCCCTCCACTTT.

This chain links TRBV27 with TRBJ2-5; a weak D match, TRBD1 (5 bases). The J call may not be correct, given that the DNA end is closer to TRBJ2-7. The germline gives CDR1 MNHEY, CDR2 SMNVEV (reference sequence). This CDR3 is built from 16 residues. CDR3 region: CASSAILLGAFAEQYF. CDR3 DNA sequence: TGTGCCAGCAGCGCGATTTTGCTAGGGGCCTTTGCCGAGCAGTACTTC.

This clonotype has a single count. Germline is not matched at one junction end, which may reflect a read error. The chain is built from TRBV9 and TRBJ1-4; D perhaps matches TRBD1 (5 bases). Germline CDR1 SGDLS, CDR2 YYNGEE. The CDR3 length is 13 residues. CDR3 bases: TGTGCCAGCAGCGCTCCAGGGATTGAAAAACGGTTTTTT. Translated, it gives CASSAPGIEKRFF.

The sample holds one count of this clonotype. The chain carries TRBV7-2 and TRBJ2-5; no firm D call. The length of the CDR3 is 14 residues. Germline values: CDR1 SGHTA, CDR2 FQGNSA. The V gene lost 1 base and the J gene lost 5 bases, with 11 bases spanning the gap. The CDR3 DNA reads TGTGCCAGCAGCTTAGAGGCTTTGGGGGAGACCCAGTACTTC. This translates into CASSLEALGETQYF.

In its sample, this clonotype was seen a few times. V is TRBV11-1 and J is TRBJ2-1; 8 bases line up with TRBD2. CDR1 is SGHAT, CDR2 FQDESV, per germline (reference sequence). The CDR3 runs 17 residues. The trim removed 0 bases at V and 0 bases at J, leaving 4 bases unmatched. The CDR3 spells CASSLASGAFSYNEQFF. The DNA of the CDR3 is TGTGCCAGCAGCTTAGCTAGCGGGGCCTTCTCCTACAATGAGCAGTTCTTC.

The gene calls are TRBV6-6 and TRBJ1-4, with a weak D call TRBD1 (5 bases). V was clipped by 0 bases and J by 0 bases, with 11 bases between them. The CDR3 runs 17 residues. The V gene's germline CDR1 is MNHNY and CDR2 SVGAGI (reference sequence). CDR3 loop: CASSYSIRDATNEKLFF. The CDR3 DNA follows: TGTGCCAGCAGTTACTCAATCCGGGACGCAACTAATGAAAAACTGTTTTTT.

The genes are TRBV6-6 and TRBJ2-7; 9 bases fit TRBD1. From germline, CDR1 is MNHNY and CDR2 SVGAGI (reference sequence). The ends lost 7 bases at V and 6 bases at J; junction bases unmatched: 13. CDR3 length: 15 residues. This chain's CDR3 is CASTQLGTGIGEQYF. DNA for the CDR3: TGTGCCAGCACCCAACTCGGGACAGGGATAGGCGAGCAGTACTTC.

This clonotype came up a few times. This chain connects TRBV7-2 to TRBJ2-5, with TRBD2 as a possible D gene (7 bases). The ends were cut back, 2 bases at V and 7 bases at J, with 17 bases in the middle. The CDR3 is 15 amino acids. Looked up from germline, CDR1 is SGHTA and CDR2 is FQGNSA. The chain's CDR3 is CASSLRGGAEGTQYF. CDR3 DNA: TGTGCCAGCAGCTTAAGGGGGGGGGCTGAGGGGACCCAGTACTTC.

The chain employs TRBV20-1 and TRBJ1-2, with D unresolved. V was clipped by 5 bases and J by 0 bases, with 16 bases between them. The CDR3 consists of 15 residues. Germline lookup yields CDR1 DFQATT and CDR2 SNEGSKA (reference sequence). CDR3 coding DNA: TGCAGTGCTCCCCTGGGGAGTTCTACTAACTATGGCTACACCTTC. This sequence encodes CSAPLGSSTNYGYTF.

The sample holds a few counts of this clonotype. Here the CDR3 DNA reads TGTGCTACCACGGACAGAACCAACTACGAGCAGTACTTC. This sequence encodes CATTDRTNYEQYF. This chain joins TRBV12-5 and TRBJ2-5; maybe TRBD1 (6 bases). The J call is doubtful: the DNA matches TRBJ2-7 better. The CDR3 is 13 amino acids. Germline CDR1 LGHNT, CDR2 FRNRAP.

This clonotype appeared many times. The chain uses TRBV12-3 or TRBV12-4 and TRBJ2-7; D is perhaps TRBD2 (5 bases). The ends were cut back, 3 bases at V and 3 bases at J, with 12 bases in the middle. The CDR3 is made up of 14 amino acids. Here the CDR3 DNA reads TGTGCCAGCAGTTTTTCACAGCGGTACTACGAGCAGTACTTC. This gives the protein CASSFSQRYYEQYF.

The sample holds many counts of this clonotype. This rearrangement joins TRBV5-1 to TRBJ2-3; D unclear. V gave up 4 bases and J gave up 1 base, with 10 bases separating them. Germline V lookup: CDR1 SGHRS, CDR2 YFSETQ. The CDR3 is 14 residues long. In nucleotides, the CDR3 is TGCGCCAGCAGCCCTAGACCCGGCACAGATACGCAGTATTTT. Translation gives CASSPRPGTDTQYF.

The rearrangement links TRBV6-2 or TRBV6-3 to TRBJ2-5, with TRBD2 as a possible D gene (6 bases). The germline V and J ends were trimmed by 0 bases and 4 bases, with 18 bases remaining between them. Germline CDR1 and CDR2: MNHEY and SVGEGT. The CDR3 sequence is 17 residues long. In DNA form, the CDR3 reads TGTGCCAGCAGTTACTCCTGGGACTCCAAAACGAGAGAGACCCAGTACTTC. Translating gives CASSYSWDSKTRETQYF.

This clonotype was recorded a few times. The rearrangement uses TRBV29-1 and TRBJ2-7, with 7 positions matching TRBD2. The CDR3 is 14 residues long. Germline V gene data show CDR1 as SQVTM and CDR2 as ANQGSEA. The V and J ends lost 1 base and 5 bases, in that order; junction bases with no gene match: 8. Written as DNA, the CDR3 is TGCAGCGTTGAAGTGGGGACTACCGGCGACGAGCAGTACTTC. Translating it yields CSVEVGTTGDEQYF.